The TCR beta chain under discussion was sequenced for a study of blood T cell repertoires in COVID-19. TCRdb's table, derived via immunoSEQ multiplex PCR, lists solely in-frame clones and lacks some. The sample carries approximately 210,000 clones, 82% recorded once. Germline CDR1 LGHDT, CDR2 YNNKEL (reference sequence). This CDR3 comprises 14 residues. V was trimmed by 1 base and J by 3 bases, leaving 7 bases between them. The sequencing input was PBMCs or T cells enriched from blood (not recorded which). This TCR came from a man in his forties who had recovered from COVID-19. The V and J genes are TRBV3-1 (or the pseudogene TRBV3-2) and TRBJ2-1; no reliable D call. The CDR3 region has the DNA TGTGCCAGCAGCCAAGTGGCAAACTACAATGAGCAGTTCTTC. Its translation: CASSQVANYNEQFF.